Below are 9 T cell receptor beta chains sequenced from a single sample in a study of CXCR3-negative and CXCR3-positive naive CD8 T cells. Study conclusions and caveats: More hydrophobic TRB CDR3s were found in CXCR3-positive naive cells than in CXCR3-negative naive cells.

These receptors have no known antigen. The method, 5' RACE with UMI labels, was used to prepare the TRB cDNA libraries. From its re-call of the 5' RACE reads, TCRdb lists each CDR3 protein once, without DNA. The listing records around 140,000 distinct CDR3 sequences. Sequenced: naive CXCR3+ CD8+ T cells from blood. The subset was: CD45RO-CCR7+CD27+CD95- naive CD8+ T cells expressing CXCR3 (TNR3+). The receptors derive from a human donor in good health. Some clones in this sample may be carry-over from other donors' samples.

This chain's CDR3 is CASSVPRDRGDTEAFF. The V gene is TRBV28, the J gene TRBJ1-1; the D call from TCRdb, TRBD1, cannot be confirmed without DNA. The CDR3 is 16 residues long. Germline V gene lookup returns CDR1 MDHEN and CDR2 SYDVKM.

The J gene is TRBJ2-5, the V gene TRBV7-8; the D call of TRBD1 rests on TCRdb alone, since no DNA is present to check it. Germline CDR1 reads SGHVS; CDR2 reads FQNEAQ. The length of the CDR3 is 17 residues. CDR3 amino acids: CASSIRRGVGTEETQYF. Filled out from reference TRBV7-8 and TRBJ2-5, the complete variable domain reads GAGVSQSPRYKVAKRGQDVALRCDPISGHVSLFWYQQALGQGPEFLTYFQNEAQLDKSGLPSDRFFAERPEGSVSTLKIQRTQQEDSAVYLCASSIRRGVGTEETQYFGPGTRLLVL.

The chain employs TRBV6-4 and TRBJ2-1; lacking DNA, the TRBD1 call made by TCRdb goes unchecked. CDR1 is MRHNA, CDR2 SNTAGT, per germline. The CDR3 loop spans 16 amino acids. Here the CDR3 reads CASSDSGRGPYNEQFF.

The chain carries TRBV14 and TRBJ1-2. The CDR3 runs 15 residues. Germline CDR1 is SGHDN and CDR2 is FVKESK. CDR3 region: CASSQFKTPNYGYTF.

The J gene is TRBJ2-5, the V gene TRBV28; TCRdb calls TRBD1, which cannot be checked without DNA. Germline V lookup: CDR1 MDHEN, CDR2 SYDVKM. The CDR3 totals 13 residues. CDR3 protein: CASSLGGQETQYF. The full variable domain, completed using reference TRBV28 and TRBJ2-5, is DVKVTQSSRYLVKRTGEKVFLECVQDMDHENMFWYRQDPGLGLRLIYFSYDVKMKEKGDIPEGYSVSREKKERFSLILESASTNQTSMYLCASSLGGQETQYFGPGTRLLVL.

This sequence joins TRBV29-1 and TRBJ1-5; lacking DNA, the TRBD1 call made by TCRdb goes unchecked. The CDR3 has 14 amino acids. Germline V lookup: CDR1 SQVTM, CDR2 ANQGSEA. The CDR3: CSVGDVGGNQPQHF.

The chain couples TRBV7-2 to TRBJ1-1. The length of the CDR3 is 13 residues. Germline V gene data show CDR1 as SGHTA and CDR2 as FQGNSA. The CDR3 loop reads CASSFVVNTEAFF.

This chain's CDR3 is CASSYPAGLAGANTGELFF. This chain connects TRBV6-5 to TRBJ2-2; TCRdb lists TRBD2, though no DNA is available to test this call. The CDR3 is 19 amino acids. Germline CDR1 is MNHEY and CDR2 is SVGAGI.

The V gene is TRBV28, the J gene TRBJ2-1; TCRdb reports TRBD1, a call that lacks DNA to check it against. The CDR3 sequence is 14 residues long. The germline V gene encodes CDR1 MDHEN and CDR2 SYDVKM. The CDR3: CASSFPVSYNEQFF.